The clone carrying this T cell receptor beta chain was counted ten times or more. Its specificity is not known. The data were taken from a study of T cells in Graves' hyperthyroidism and ophthalmopathy. From RNA transcripts, TCR beta CDR3 regions were amplified. First-round RT-PCR with HTBI primers amplified the TCR CDR3 region. One entry per CDR3 protein, called by TCRdb with MiXCR from the multiplex PCR reads. The sample includes 540,000 or so distinct CDR3 sequences, 40% to 55% seen only once; the top ten take roughly 19%. The study, taken as a whole, reports: Blood held most thyroid clonotypes expanded above 0.001 frequency. Model-based prediction identified ophthalmopathy a median 6.5 months prior to its onset.

Sequenced material: peripheral blood or thyroid tissue (not recorded which). The TCR originated in an adult woman with Graves' disease, either hyperthyroidism or ophthalmopathy (not recorded which).

CDR3 DNA: TGTGCCATCAGTGATTCTGAGGGCCAGCCCCAGCATTTT. Its translation is CAISDSEGQPQHF. The chain is built from TRBV10-3 and TRBJ1-5; no clear D. The CDR3 is 13 residues long. V was shortened by 3 bases and J by 7 bases, with 10 bases between the two germline ends. CDR1 and CDR2 (germline): ENHRY, SYGVKD.